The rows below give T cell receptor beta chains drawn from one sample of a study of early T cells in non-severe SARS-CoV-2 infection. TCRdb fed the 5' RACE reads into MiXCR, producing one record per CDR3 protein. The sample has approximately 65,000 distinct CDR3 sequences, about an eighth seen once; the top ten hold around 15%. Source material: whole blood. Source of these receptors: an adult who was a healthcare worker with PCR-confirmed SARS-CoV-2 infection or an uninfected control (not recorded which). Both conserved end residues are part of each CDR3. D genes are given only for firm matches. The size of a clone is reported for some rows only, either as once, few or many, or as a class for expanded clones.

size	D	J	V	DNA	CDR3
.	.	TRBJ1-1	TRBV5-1	TGCGCCAGCAGCTTGGTCTCCGGGAGGACTGAAGCTTTCTTT	CASSLVSGRTEAFF
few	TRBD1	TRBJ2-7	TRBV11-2	TGTGCCAGCGTAAGGGGACAGTATCCCTACGAGCAGTACTTC	CASVRGQYPYEQYF
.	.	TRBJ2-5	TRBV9	TGTGCCAGCAGCGTAGATCTAGAGACCCAGTACTTC	CASSVDLETQYF
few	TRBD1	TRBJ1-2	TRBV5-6	TGTGCCAGCACCCTGGGGACAGGGTCATGGTATGGCTACACCTTC	CASTLGTGSWYGYTF
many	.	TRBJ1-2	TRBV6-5	TGTGCCAGCAGTTACGGGTTTCGCTATGGCTACACCTTC	CASSYGFRYGYTF
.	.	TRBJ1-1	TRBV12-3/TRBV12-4	TGTGCCAGCAGTTTTAACGGGGAGACTGAAGCTTTCTTT	CASSFNGETEAFF
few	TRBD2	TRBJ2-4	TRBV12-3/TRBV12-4	TGTGCCAGCAGTCTAGCGGCCATAAAAAACATTCAGTACTTC	CASSLAAIKNIQYF
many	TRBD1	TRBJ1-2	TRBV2	TGTGCCAGCAAGGACAGGGCAACAGGACTGAACTATGGCTACACCTTC	CASKDRATGLNYGYTF
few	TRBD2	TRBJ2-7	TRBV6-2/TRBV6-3	TGTGCCAGCAGTTACTCGCGGGGGTTGGAGCAGTACTTC	CASSYSRGLEQYF
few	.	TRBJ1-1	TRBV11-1	TGTGCCAGCAGCAAGGACAGACTCACTGAAGCTTTCTTT	CASSKDRLTEAFF
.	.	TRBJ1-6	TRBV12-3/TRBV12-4	TGTGCCAGCAGTTTGAACAGCGCACCCCTCCACTTT	CASSLNSAPLHF
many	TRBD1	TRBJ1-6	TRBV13	TGTGCCAGCAGCTGGGGACAGGGCTTAGGTTCACCCCTCCACTTT	CASSWGQGLGSPLHF
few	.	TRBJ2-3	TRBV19	TGTGCCAGTAGTATTGGTGGGACCCGTAGCACAGATACGCAGTATTTT	CASSIGGTRSTDTQYF
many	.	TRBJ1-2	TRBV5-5	TGTGCCAGCAGCCGCGAACCGGGGACCCTCTATGGCTACACCTTC	CASSREPGTLYGYTF
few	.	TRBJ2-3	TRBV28	TGTGCCAGCATGGCGGCTGTCGCCACAGATACGCAGTATTTT	CASMAAVATDTQYF